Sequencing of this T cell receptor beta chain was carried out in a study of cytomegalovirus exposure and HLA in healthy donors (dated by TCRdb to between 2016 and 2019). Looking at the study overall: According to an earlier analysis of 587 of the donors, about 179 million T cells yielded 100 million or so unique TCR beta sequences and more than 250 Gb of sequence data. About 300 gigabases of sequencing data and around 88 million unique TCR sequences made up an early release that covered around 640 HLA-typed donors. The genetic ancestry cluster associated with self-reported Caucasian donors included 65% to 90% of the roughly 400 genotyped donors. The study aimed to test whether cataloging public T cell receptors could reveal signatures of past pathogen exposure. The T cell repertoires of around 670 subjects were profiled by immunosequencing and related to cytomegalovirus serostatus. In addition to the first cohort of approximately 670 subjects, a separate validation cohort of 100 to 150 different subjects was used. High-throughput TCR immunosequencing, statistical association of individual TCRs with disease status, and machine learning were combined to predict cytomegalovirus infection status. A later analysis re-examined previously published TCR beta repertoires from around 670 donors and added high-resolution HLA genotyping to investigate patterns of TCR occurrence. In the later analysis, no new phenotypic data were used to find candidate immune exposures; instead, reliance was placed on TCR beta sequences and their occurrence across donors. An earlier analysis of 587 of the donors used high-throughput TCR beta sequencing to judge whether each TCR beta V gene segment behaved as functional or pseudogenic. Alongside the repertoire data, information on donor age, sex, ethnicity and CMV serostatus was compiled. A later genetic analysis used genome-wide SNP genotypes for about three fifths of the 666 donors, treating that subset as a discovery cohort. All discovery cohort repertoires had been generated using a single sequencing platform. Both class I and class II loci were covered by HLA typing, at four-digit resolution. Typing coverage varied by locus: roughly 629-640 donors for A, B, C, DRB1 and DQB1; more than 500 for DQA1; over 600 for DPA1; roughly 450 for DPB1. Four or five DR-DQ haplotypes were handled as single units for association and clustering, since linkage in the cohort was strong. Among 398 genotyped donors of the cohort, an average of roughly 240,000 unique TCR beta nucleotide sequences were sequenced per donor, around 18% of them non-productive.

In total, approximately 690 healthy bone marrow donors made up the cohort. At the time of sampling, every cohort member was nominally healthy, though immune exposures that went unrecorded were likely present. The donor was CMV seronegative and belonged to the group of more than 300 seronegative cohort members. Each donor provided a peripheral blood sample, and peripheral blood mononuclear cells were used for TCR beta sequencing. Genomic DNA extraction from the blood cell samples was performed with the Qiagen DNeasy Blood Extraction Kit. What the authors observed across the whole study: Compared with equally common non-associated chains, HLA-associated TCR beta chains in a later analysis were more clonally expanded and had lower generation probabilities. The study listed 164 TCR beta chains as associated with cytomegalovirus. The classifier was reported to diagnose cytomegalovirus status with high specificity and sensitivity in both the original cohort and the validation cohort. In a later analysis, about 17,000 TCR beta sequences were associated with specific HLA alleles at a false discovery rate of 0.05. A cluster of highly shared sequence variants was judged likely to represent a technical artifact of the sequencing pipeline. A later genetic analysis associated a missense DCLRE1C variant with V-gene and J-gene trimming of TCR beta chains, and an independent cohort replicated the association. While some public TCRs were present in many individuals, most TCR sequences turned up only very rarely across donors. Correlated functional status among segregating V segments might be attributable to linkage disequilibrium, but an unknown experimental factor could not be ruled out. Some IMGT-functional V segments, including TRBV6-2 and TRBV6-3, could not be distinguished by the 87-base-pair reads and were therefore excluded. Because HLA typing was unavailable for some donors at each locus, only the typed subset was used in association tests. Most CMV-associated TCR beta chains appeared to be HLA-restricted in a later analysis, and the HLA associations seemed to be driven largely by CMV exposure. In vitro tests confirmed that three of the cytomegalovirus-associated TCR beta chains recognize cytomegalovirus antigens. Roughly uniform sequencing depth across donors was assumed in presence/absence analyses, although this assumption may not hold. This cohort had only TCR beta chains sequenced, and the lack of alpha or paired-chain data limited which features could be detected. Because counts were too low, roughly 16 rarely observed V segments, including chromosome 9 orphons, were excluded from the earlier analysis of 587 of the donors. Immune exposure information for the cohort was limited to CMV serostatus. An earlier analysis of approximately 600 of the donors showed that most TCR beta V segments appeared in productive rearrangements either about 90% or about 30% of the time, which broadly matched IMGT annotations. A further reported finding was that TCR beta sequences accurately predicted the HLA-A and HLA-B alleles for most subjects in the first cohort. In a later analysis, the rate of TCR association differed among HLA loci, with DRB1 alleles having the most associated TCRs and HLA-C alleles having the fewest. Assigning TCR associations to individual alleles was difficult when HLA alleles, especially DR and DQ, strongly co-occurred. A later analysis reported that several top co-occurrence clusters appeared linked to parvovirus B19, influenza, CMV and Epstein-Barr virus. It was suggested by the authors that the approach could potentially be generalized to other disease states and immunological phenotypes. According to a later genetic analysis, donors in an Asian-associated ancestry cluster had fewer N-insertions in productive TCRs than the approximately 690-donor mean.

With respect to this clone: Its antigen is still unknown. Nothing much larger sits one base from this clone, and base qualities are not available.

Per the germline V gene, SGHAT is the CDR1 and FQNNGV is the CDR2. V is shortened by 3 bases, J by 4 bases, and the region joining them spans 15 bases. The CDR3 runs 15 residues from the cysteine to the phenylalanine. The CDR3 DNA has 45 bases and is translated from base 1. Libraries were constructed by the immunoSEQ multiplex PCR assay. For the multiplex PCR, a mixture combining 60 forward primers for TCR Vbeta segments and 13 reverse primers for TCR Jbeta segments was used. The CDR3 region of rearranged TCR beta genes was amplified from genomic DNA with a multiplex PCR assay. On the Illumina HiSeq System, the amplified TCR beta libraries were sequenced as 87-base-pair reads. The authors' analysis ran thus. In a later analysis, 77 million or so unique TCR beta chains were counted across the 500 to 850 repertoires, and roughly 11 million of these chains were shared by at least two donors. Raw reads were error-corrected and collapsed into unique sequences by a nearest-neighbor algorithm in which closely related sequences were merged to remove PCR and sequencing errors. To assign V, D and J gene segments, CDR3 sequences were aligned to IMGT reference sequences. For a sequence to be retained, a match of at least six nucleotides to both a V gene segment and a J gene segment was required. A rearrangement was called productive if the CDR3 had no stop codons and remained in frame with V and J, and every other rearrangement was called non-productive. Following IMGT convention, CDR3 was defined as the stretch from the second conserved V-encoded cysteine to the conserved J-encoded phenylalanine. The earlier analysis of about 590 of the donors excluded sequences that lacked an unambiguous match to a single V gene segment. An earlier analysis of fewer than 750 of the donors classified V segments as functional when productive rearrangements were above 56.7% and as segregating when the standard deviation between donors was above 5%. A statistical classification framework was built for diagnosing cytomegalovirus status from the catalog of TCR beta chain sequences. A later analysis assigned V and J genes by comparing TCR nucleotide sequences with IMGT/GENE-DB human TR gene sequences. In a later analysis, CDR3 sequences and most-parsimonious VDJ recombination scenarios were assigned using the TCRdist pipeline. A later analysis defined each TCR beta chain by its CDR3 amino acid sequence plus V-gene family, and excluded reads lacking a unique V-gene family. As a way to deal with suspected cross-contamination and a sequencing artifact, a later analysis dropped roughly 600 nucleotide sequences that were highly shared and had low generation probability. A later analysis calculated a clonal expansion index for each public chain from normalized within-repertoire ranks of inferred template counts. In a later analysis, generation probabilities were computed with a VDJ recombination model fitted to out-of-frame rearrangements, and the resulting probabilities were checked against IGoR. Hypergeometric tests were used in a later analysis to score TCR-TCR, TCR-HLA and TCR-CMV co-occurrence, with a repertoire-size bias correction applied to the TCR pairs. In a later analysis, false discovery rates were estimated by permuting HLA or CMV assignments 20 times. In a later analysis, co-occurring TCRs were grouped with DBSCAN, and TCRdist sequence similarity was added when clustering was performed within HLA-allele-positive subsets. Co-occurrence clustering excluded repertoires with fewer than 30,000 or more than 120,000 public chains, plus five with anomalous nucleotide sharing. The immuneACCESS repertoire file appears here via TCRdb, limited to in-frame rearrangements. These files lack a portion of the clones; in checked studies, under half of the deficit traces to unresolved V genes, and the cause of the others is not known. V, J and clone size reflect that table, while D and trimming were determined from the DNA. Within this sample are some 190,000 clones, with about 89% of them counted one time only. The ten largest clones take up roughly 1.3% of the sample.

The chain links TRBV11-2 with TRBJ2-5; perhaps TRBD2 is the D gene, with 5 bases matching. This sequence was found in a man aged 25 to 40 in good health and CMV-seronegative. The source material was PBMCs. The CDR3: CASSLIRGVRETQYF. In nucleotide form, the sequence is TGTGCCAGCAGCTTGATTCGGGGTGTTCGAGAGACCCAGTACTTC.